Here is one T cell receptor (beta chain) with its context. This record comes from a study of shared clonotypes between healthy human individuals. Turning to the study itself: CD4 naive cells filled three plates per donor, CD4 memory three, CD8 naive two and CD8 memory one.

This CDR3 region has 14 residues. Germline V gene sequence: CDR1 SGHRS, CDR2 YFSETQ. V shed 1 base and J 4 bases; nucleotides not matched to a gene: 5. Per the authors' pipeline: ImmunoSEQ yielded junction-only sequences lacking quality scores, so filtering differed. Sequencing used immunoSEQ multiplex PCR; TCRdb keeps in-frame clones, though not all of them. The V and J calls and the clone size are those of that table, but D and trimming were determined from the DNA. Of about 2.3 million clones listed, about 92% are singletons. Researchers partitioned CD4+ cells into CD45RA+ naive and CD45RA-negative memory subsets.

The sample consisted of naive CD4+ T cells from PBMCs. The subset: CD45RA+ positively selected. The clonotype comes from a man between 18 and 35 years old in good health. Some clones in this sample may be carry-over from other donors' samples. The V and J genes are TRBV5-1 and TRBJ2-7; TRBD1 aligns across 7 bases. CDR3 DNA sequence: TGCGCCAGCAGCTTGACAGGGGTTGCGTACGAGCAGTACTTC. It is translated as CASSLTGVAYEQYF.